A selection of T cell receptor beta chains follows, all from one sample in a study of blood T cells in healthy people across ages. MiXCR was run by TCRdb on the 5' RACE reads, yielding one entry per CDR3 protein. The data hold around 1,600,000 distinct CDR3 sequences, with 40% to 45% observed a single time. Sequencing used blood. The receptors stem from a woman between 18 and 29 years old in good health. Both conserved end residues are part of each CDR3. Each record gives: V gene, D gene, J gene, clone size, CDR3 DNA, CDR3 protein. D genes are given only for firm matches. Some rows mark clone size as missing; the rest say once, few, many or name a class of expanded clone.

v_gene: TRBV7-9
d_gene: -
j_gene: TRBJ1-4
abundance: -
CDR3nt: TGTGCCAGCAGCTTACTACAGCCTAATGAAAAACTGTTTTTT
CDR3aa: CASSLLQPNEKLFF

v_gene: TRBV12-3/TRBV12-4
d_gene: -
j_gene: TRBJ1-1
abundance: -
CDR3nt: TGTGCCAGCAGTTTAGGGGGGCGCGACACTGAAGCTTTCTTT
CDR3aa: CASSLGGRDTEAFF

v_gene: TRBV10-1
d_gene: -
j_gene: TRBJ1-1
abundance: -
CDR3nt: TGCGCCAGCAGAAAGGACAGGAACACTGAAGCTTTCTTT
CDR3aa: CASRKDRNTEAFF

v_gene: TRBV7-2
d_gene: -
j_gene: TRBJ2-7
abundance: -
CDR3nt: TGTGCCAGCAGCTCCAGATACGGCGACTACGAGCAGTACTTC
CDR3aa: CASSSRYGDYEQYF

v_gene: TRBV15
d_gene: -
j_gene: TRBJ2-3
abundance: few
CDR3nt: TGTGCCACCAGCAGACTGAACGCAGATACGCAGTATTTT
CDR3aa: CATSRLNADTQYF

v_gene: TRBV20-1
d_gene: -
j_gene: TRBJ1-1
abundance: -
CDR3nt: TGCAGTGCTAGAACCCCGGGGGCCTACACTGAAGCTTTCTTT
CDR3aa: CSARTPGAYTEAFF

v_gene: TRBV12-3/TRBV12-4
d_gene: TRBD1
j_gene: TRBJ2-7
abundance: many
CDR3nt: TGTGCCAGCAGGCCCGGGACAGGGTTCTCCTACGAGCAGTACTTC
CDR3aa: CASRPGTGFSYEQYF

v_gene: TRBV20-1
d_gene: TRBD1
j_gene: TRBJ1-2
abundance: -
CDR3nt: TGCAGTGCTAGAGATCGCCCAGCGACAGGGGGTCTCTATGGCTACACCTTC
CDR3aa: CSARDRPATGGLYGYTF

v_gene: TRBV27
d_gene: TRBD2
j_gene: TRBJ2-7
abundance: -
CDR3nt: TGTGCCAGCAGTCCCCAGGGAGGGCTCTTCAACGAGCAGTACTTC
CDR3aa: CASSPQGGLFNEQYF

v_gene: TRBV20-1
d_gene: TRBD1
j_gene: TRBJ1-5
abundance: -
CDR3nt: TGCAGTGCCGCGGACAGGGCAGGAAGCAATCAGCCCCAGCATTTT
CDR3aa: CSAADRAGSNQPQHF

v_gene: TRBV6-5
d_gene: -
j_gene: TRBJ1-1
abundance: few
CDR3nt: TGTGCCAGCTGGCGGTTGAACACTGAAGCTTTCTTT
CDR3aa: CASWRLNTEAFF

v_gene: TRBV7-2
d_gene: -
j_gene: TRBJ1-2
abundance: few
CDR3nt: TGTGCCAGCAGCTTAGAGGCCAGTAAAAATGGCTACACCTTC
CDR3aa: CASSLEASKNGYTF

v_gene: TRBV7-9
d_gene: -
j_gene: TRBJ1-2
abundance: -
CDR3nt: -
CDR3aa: CASSRVGSGSTTF

v_gene: TRBV12-3/TRBV12-4
d_gene: -
j_gene: TRBJ2-5
abundance: -
CDR3nt: TGTGCCAGCAGTCACGCAGTAGGGGGGGAGACCCAGTACTTC
CDR3aa: CASSHAVGGETQYF

v_gene: TRBV20-1
d_gene: -
j_gene: TRBJ1-1
abundance: few
CDR3nt: TGCAGTGCGGTTAACATTCTCATGAACACTGAAGCTTTCTTT
CDR3aa: CSAVNILMNTEAFF

v_gene: TRBV4-3
d_gene: -
j_gene: TRBJ2-7
abundance: few
CDR3nt: TGCGCCAGCAGCCAAGATAGGGACGGATACGAGCAGTACTTC
CDR3aa: CASSQDRDGYEQYF

v_gene: TRBV7-2
d_gene: -
j_gene: TRBJ2-7
abundance: once
CDR3nt: TGTGCCAGCAGCTTATCCCCTGGACTCCCCTCCTACAATGAGCAGTACTTC
CDR3aa: CASSLSPGLPSYNEQYF

v_gene: TRBV27
d_gene: -
j_gene: TRBJ1-2
abundance: -
CDR3nt: TGTGCCAGCAGTTCGTTACAGGGTATCTATGGCTACACCTTC
CDR3aa: CASSSLQGIYGYTF

v_gene: TRBV7-2
d_gene: TRBD1
j_gene: TRBJ1-2
abundance: -
CDR3nt: TGTGCCAGCAGTTCGGACAGGGGGAACTATGGCTACACCTTC
CDR3aa: CASSSDRGNYGYTF

v_gene: TRBV27
d_gene: -
j_gene: TRBJ2-3
abundance: -
CDR3nt: TGTGCCAGCAGTTTCCCCCGGGGTTGGAGGGCAGATACGCAGTATTTT
CDR3aa: CASSFPRGWRADTQYF

v_gene: TRBV5-1
d_gene: -
j_gene: TRBJ1-2
abundance: -
CDR3nt: TGCGCCAGCAGCTTAAGGGACAAGGACTTCTACACCTTC
CDR3aa: CASSLRDKDFYTF

v_gene: TRBV25-1
d_gene: TRBD1
j_gene: TRBJ1-1
abundance: -
CDR3nt: TGTGCCAGCAAATCCAGGGGGACAGGGGGCACTGAAGCTTTCTTT
CDR3aa: CASKSRGTGGTEAFF

v_gene: TRBV12-3/TRBV12-4
d_gene: -
j_gene: TRBJ2-4
abundance: many
CDR3nt: TGTGCCAGCAGTACGGACAGTAGGAACATTCAGTACTTC
CDR3aa: CASSTDSRNIQYF

v_gene: TRBV7-2
d_gene: -
j_gene: TRBJ1-2
abundance: few
CDR3nt: TGTGCCAGCAGCTTAATGGACTATGGCTACACCTTC
CDR3aa: CASSLMDYGYTF

v_gene: TRBV11-2
d_gene: -
j_gene: TRBJ2-7
abundance: -
CDR3nt: TGTGCCAGCAGCCCCTTAATGTGGGACTCCTACGAGCAGTACTTC
CDR3aa: CASSPLMWDSYEQYF

v_gene: TRBV6-2/TRBV6-3
d_gene: -
j_gene: TRBJ1-1
abundance: -
CDR3nt: TGTGCCAGCAGTTACGCAATGACTGAAGCTTTCTTT
CDR3aa: CASSYAMTEAFF

v_gene: TRBV29-1
d_gene: -
j_gene: TRBJ2-1
abundance: many
CDR3nt: TGCAGCGTTGGAAAGCGAACAAGCAATGAGCAGTTCTTC
CDR3aa: CSVGKRTSNEQFF

v_gene: TRBV2
d_gene: -
j_gene: TRBJ2-1
abundance: -
CDR3nt: TGTGCCACCTCAAAGGGGCTTAGGGTCGACAATGAGCAGTTCTTC
CDR3aa: CATSKGLRVDNEQFF

v_gene: TRBV28
d_gene: -
j_gene: TRBJ2-3
abundance: -
CDR3nt: TGTGCCAGCAAAGCAACAGGGAGTGGCACAGATACGCAGTATTTT
CDR3aa: CASKATGSGTDTQYF